Included here is one T cell receptor beta chain sequence, with context. Its antigen is not identified. This sample's time point: recipient sample about 28 days before transplant, after cytoreduction. This sample stems from a study of T cell clonotyping in hematopoietic cell transplantation. Per the germline V gene, CDR1 is LNHDA and CDR2 is SQIVND (reference sequence). This CDR3 contains 14 residues. J was trimmed by 4 bases and V by 7 bases; bases with no gene match: 3. Data came from immunoSEQ multiplex PCR; TCRdb stores just in-frame clones and leaves some out. Of roughly 40,000 clones listed, around 85% are singletons. Study results and limitations: After transplant, recipient diversity fell while pathologically expanded clonotypes grew through day 180.

Here the sequenced sample was peripheral blood mononuclear cells, taken before stem cell transplant. The origin of this receptor is a man in his 60s with acute myeloid leukemia. Some clones in this sample may be carry-over from other donors' samples. This chain connects TRBV19 to TRBJ2-3; TRBD2 matches 12 bases. CDR3 coding DNA: TGTGCCAGTACCGGACTAGCGGGACCAGATACGCAGTATTTT. Translated, it gives CASTGLAGPDTQYF.